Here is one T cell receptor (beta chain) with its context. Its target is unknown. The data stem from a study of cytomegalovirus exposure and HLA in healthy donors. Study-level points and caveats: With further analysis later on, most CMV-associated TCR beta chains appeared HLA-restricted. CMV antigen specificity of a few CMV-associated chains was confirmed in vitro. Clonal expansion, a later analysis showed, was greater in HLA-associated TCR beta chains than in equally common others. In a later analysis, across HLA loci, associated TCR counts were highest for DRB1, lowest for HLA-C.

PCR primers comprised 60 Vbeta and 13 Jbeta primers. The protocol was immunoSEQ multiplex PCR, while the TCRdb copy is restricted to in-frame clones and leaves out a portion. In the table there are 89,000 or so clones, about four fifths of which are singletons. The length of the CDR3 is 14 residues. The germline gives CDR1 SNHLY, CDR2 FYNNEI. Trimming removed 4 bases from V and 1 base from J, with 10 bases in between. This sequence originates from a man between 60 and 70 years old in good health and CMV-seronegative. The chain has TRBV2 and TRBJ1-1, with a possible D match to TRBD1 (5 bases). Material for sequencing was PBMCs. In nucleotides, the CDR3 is TGTGCCAGCAGTGTTTGGGGGGGGAACACTGAAGCTTTCTTT. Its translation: CASSVWGGNTEAFF.